This T cell receptor beta chain comes out of a study of blood T cell repertoires in COVID-19. At the level of the study: COVID-19 samples collected from the United States, Italy and Spain covered acute and convalescent phases.

In the original analysis: Using reference gene primer amplification, nucleated cell counts were estimated. Produced via immunoSEQ multiplex PCR; TCRdb's table is partial and in-frame only. That table gives V, J and clone size, and the DNA gave D and trimming. The table includes 100,000 to 120,000 clones, roughly 85% detected once. CDR1 is MDHEN and CDR2 is SYDVKM in the germline V gene. CDR3 length equals 14 residues. J was trimmed by 1 base and V by 6 bases; bases with no gene match: 3. Sequences were obtained from peripheral blood. The gene calls are TRBV28 and TRBJ1-5, with 7 bases that match TRBD1. The source is a woman of 80 years or more with active or convalescent COVID-19. The CDR3 loop is CASRQGGSNQPQHF. CDR3 nucleotides: TGTGCCAGCAGGCAGGGGGGCAGCAATCAGCCCCAGCATTTT.